What follows is one TCR beta chain and its context. The antigen is unknown. This entry is derived from a study of T cell responses to AZD1222 COVID-19 vaccine. TCRdb's copy holds only in-frame clones and misses some; the assay was immunoSEQ multiplex PCR. The sample yields approximately 74,000 clones, just over 85% seen once. Study-level results: Baseline seropositivity characterized only a handful of AZD1222 recipients. Donors were chiefly white British, with a greater number of females, and clonal diversity was perhaps underestimated.

The trim removed 5 bases at V and 7 bases at J, leaving 12 bases unmatched. Germline V CDR1 and CDR2: SGHTA, FQGTGA. The CDR3 is 18 residues long. This specimen was peripheral blood, taken on day 0 of AZD1222 vaccination. This chain connects TRBV7-3 to TRBJ2-1; 15 bases align to TRBD2. The sequence came from an adult in good health. The CDR3 spells CASSARPPGLAGGNEQFF. The CDR3 DNA follows: TGTGCCAGCAGCGCCCGACCCCCCGGACTAGCGGGGGGGAATGAGCAGTTCTTC. The variable domain in full, with the rest retrieved from reference TRBV7-3 and TRBJ2-1, is GAGVSQTPSNKVTEKGKYVELRCDPISGHTALYWYRQSLGQGPEFLIYFQGTGAADDSGLPNDRFFAVRPEGSVSTLKIQRTERGDSAVYLCASSARPPGLAGGNEQFFGPGTRLTVL.